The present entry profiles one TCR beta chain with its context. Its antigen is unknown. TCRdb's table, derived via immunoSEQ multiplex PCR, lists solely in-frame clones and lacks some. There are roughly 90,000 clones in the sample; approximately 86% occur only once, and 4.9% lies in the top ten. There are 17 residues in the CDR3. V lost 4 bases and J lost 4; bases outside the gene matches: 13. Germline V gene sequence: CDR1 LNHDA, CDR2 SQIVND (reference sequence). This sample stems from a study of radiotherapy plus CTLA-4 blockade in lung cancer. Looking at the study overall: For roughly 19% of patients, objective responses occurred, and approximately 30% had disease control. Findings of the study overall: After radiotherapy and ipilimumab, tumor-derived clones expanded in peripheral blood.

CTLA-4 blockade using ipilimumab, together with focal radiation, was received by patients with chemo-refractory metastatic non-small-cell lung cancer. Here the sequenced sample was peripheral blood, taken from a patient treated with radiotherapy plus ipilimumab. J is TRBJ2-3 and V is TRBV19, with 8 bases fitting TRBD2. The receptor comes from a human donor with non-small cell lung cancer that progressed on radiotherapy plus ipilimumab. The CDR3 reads CASSRVWTSRRSDTQYF. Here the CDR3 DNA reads TGTGCCAGTAGTAGAGTTTGGACTAGCCGAAGGTCAGATACGCAGTATTTT.